This TCR beta chain was obtained from a study of shared clonotypes between healthy human individuals. Naive CD8 cells comprised CD45RO-negative, CCR7-positively selected cells, excluding terminally differentiated effector memory CD45RA+ cells. The CDR3 spans 19 residues. Losses at the gene ends were 2 bases for V and 4 bases for J; bases not matched to a gene: 8. Germline lookup yields CDR1 MGHRA and CDR2 YSYEKL. This clone appeared a single time. Replicate PCRs from sorted subsets contained around 190 ng DNA, which is 29,000 or so T cell genomes. Sequencing was performed with immunoSEQ multiplex PCR; in TCRdb, only in-frame clones are kept and a portion is missing. Of about 2 million clones in the sample, approximately 95% were seen once.

The rearrangement joins TRBV4-1 to TRBJ2-2, with 15 bases matching TRBD2. The clonotype comes from a man aged 18-30 years in good health. The material sequenced was naive CD8+ T cells sorted from blood. The DNA for the CDR3 is TGCGCCAGCAGCCAACCCCCGGGACTAGCGGGGGGTATCACCGGGGAGCTGTTTTTT. This gives the protein CASSQPPGLAGGITGELFF.